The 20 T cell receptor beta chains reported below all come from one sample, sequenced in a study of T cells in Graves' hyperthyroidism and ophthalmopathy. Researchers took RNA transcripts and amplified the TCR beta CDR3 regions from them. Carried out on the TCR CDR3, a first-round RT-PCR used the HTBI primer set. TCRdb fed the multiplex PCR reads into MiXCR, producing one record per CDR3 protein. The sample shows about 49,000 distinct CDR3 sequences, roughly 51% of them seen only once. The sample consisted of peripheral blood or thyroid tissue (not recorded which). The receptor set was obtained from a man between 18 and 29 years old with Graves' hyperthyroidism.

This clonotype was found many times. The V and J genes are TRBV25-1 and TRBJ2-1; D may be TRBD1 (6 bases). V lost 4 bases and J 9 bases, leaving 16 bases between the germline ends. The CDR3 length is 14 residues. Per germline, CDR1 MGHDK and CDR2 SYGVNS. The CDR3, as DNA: TGTGCCAGCAGTGTACACAGGGTAATGGGTGAGCAGTTCTTC. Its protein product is CASSVHRVMGEQFF.

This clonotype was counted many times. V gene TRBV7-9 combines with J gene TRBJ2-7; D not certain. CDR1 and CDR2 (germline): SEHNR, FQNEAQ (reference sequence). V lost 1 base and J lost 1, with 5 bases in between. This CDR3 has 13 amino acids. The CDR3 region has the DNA TGTGCCAGCAGCTTAGTCCCATCCTACGAGCAGTACTTC. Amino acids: CASSLVPSYEQYF.

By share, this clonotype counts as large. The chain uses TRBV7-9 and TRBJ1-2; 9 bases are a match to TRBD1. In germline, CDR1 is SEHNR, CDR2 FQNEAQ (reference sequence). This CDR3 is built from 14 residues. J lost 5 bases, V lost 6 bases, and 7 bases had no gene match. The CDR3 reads CASSQTGGIYGYTF. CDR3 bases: TGTGCCAGCAGTCAAACAGGGGGCATATATGGCTACACCTTC. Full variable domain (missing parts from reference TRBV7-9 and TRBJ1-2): DTGVSQNPRHKITKRGQNVTFRCDPISEHNRLYWYRQTLGQGPEFLTYFQNEAQLEKSRLLSDRFSAERPKGSFSTLEIQRTEQGDSAMYLCASSQTGGIYGYTFGSGTRLTVV.

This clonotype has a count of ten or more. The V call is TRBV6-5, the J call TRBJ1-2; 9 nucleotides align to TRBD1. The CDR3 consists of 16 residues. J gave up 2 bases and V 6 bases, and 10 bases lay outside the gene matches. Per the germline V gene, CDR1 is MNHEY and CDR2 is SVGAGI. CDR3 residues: CASRPLDRGLNYGYTF. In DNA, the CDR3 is TGTGCCAGCAGACCCCTGGACAGGGGTTTGAACTATGGCTACACCTTC.

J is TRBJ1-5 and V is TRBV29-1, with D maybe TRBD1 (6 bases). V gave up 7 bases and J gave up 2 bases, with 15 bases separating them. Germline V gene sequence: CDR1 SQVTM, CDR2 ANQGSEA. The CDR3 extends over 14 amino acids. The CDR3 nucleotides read TGCAGCGCGGGGGGGGGCGGACGCAATCAGCCCCAGCATTTT. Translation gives CSAGGGGRNQPQHF.

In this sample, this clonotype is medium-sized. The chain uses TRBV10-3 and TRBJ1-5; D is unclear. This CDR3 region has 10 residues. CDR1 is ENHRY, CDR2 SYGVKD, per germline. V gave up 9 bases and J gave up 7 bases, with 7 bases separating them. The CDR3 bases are TGTGCCATAGGAAACCAGCCCCAGCATTTT. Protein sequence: CAIGNQPQHF.

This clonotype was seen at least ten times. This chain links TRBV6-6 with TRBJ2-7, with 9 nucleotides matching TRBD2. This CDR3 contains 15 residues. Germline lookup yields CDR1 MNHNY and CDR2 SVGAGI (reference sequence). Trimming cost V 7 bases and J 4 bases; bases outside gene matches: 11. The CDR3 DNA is TGTGCCAGCAAACAGAGTAGCGGGAGTTTTTACGAGCAGTACTTC. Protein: CASKQSSGSFYEQYF.

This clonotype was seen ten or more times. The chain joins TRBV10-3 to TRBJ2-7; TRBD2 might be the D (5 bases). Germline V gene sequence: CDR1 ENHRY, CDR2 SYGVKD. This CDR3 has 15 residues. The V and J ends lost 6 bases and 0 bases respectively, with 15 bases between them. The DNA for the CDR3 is TGTGCCATCAGAGCCGTGGGCGGGTACTCCTACGAGCAGTACTTC. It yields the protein CAIRAVGGYSYEQYF.

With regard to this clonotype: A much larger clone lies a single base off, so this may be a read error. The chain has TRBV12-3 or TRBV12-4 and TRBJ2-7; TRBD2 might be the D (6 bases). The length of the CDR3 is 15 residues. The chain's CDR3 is CTSKPTGDWAYEQYF. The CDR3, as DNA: TGTACCAGCAAACCGACCGGGGACTGGGCCTACGAGCAGTACTTC.

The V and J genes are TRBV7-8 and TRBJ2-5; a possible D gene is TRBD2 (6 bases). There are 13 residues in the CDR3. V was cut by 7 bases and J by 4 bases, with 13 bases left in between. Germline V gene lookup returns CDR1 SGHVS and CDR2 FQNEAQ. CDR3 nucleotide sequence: TGTGCCAGCACCGGTGGGGGGAGAGAGACCCAGTACTTC. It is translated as CASTGGGRETQYF.

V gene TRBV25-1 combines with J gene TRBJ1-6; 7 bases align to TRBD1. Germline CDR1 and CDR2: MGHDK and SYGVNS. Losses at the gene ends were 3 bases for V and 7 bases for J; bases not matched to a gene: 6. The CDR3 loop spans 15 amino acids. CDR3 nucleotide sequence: TGTGCCAGCAGTGATCAGACAGGGCGAAATTCACCCCTCCACTTT. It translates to CASSDQTGRNSPLHF.

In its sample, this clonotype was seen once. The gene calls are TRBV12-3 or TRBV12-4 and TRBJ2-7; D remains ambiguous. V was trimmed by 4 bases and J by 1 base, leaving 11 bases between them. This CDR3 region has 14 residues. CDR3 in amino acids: CASSYGRISYEQYF. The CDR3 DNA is TGTGCCAGCAGTTATGGACGGATATCCTACGAGCAGTACTTC.

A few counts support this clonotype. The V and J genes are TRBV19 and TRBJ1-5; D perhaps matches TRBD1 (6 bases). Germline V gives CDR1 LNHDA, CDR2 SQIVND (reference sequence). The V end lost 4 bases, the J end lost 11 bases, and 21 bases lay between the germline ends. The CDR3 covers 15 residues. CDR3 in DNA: TGTGCCAGTAGTAAACCGGGGACACCGAGATCGGCCCAGCATTTT. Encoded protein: CASSKPGTPRSAQHF.

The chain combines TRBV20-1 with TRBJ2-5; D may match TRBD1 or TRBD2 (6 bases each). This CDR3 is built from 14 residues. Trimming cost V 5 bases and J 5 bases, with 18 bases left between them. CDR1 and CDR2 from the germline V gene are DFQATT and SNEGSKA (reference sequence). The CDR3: CSAGLLGGCETQYF. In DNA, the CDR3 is TGCAGTGCTGGGCTCTTGGGGGGCTGCGAGACCCAGTACTTC.

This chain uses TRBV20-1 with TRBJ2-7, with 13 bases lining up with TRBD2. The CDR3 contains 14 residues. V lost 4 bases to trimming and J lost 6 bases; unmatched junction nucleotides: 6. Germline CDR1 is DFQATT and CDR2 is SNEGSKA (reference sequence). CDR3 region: CSATTSGRMSEQYF. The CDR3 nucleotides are TGCAGTGCTACGACTAGCGGGAGGATGAGCGAGCAGTACTTC.

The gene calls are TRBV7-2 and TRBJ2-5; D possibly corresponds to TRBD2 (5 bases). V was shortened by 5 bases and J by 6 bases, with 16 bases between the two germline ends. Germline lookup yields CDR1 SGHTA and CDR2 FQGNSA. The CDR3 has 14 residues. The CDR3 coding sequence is TGTGCCAGCAGCCCCGGTAGGACTTATCAGACCCAGTACTTC. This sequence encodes CASSPGRTYQTQYF. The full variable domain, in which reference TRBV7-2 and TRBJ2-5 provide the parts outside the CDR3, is GAGVSQSPSNKVTEKGKDVELRCDPISGHTALYWYRQSLGQGLEFLIYFQGNSAPDKSGLPSDRFSAERTGGSVSTLTIQRTQQEDSAVYLCASSPGRTYQTQYFGPGTRLLVL.

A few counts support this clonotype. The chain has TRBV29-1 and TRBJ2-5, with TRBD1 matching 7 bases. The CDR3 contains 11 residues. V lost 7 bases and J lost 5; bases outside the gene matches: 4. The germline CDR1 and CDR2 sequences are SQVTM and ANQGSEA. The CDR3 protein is CSAWGQETQYF. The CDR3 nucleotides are TGCAGCGCATGGGGACAGGAGACCCAGTACTTC. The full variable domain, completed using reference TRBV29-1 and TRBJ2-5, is SAVISQKPSRDICQRGTSLTIQCQVDSQVTMMFWYRQQPGQSLTLIATANQGSEATYESGFVIDKFPISRPNLTFSTLTVSNMSPEDSSIYLCSAWGQETQYFGPGTRLLVL.

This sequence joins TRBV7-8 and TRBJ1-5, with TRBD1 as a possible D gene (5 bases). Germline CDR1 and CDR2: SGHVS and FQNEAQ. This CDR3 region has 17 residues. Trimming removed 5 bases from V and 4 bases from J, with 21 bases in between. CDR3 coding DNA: TGTGCCAGCAGCCAAACAGGCCCCATTGGGGCGAATCAGCCCCAGCATTTT. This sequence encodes CASSQTGPIGANQPQHF.

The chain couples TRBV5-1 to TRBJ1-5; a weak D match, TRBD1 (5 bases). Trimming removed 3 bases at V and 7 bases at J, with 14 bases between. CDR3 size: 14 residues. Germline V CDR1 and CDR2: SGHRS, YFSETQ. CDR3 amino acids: CASSSGTVRQPQHF. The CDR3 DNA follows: TGCGCCAGCAGCTCGGGGACGGTGCGGCAGCCCCAGCATTTT.

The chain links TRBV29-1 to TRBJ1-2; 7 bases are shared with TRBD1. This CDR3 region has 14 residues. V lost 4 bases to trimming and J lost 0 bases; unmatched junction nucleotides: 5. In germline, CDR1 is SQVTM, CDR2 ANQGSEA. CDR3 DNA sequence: TGCAGCGTTGTCTTGACAGGGTCTAACTATGGCTACACCTTC. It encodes CSVVLTGSNYGYTF.